The sequence of this T cell receptor beta chain was determined in a study of blood T cell repertoires in COVID-19. Study overall: Samples of COVID-19 (acute and convalescent) were obtained from the United States, Italy and Spain. PBMCs, B-cell-depleted T cells, or T cells were the source of the cDNA or gDNA that made up the material.

This table comes from immunoSEQ multiplex PCR, and its TCRdb copy is limited to in-frame clones, with some not included. The table lists some 40,000 clones, 80% to 90% of them singletons. With 6 bases removed from V and 9 bases from J, the gap between germline ends came to 10 bases. This CDR3 is built from 11 residues. The chain carries TRBV12-3 or TRBV12-4 and TRBJ2-3; possibly TRBD1 for D (5 bases). This clonotype originated in a man between 65 and 80 years old with acute or convalescent COVID-19. The sample consisted of peripheral blood. The CDR3 DNA reads as TGTGCCAGCAGCCAGGGTGGAACGCAGTATTTT. It specifies CASSQGGTQYF.